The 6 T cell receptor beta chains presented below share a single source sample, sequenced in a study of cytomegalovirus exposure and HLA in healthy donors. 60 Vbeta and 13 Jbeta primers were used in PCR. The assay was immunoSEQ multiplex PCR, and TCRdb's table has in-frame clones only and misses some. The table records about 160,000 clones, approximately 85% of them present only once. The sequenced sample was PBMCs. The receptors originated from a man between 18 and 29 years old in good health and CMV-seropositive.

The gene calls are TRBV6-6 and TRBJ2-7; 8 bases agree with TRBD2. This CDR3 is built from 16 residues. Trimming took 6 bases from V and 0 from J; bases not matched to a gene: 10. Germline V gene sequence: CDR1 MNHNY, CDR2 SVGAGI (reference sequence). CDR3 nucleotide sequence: TGTGCCAGCAGGCCTCCCGGGACTAGGAGCTCCTACGAGCAGTACTTC. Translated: CASRPPGTRSSYEQYF.

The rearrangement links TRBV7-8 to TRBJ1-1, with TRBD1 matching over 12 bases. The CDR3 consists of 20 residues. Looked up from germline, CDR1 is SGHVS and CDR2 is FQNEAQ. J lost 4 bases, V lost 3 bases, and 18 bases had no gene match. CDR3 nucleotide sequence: TGTGCCAGCAGCTTTTTCCGGGGACAGGGGGCCATCCACGAGGGCACTGAAGCTTTCTTT. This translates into CASSFFRGQGAIHEGTEAFF. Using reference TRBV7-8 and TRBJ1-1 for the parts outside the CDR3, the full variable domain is GAGVSQSPRYKVAKRGQDVALRCDPISGHVSLFWYQQALGQGPEFLTYFQNEAQLDKSGLPSDRFFAERPEGSVSTLKIQRTQQEDSAVYLCASSFFRGQGAIHEGTEAFFGQGTRLTVV.

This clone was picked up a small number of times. Here the CDR3 DNA reads TGCGCCAGCAGCGCCTCACAGCAGTCCAATGAAAAACTGTTTTTT. The encoded protein is CASSASQQSNEKLFF. The J gene is TRBJ1-4, the V gene TRBV5-1; D is ambiguous. This CDR3 spans 15 amino acids. V gave up 4 bases and J gave up 5 bases, with 15 bases separating them. Germline CDR1 and CDR2: SGHRS and YFSETQ.

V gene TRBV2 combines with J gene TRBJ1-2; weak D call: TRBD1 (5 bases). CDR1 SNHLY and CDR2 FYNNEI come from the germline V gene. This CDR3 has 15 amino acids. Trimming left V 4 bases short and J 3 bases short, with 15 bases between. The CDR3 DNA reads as TGTGCCAGCAGTGGGGACTCCGGGCAGGACTATGGCTACACCTTC. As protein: CASSGDSGQDYGYTF.

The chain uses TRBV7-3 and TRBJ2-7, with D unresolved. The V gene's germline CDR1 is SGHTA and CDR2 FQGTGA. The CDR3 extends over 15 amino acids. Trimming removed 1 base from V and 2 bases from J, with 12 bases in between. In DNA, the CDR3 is TGTGCCAGCAGCTTAAGTACAGCCACCCCCTACGAGCAGTACTTC. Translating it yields CASSLSTATPYEQYF.

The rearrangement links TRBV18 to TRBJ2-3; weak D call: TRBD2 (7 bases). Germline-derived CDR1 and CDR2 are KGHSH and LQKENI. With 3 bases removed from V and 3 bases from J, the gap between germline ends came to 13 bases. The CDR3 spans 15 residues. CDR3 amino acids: CASSPLGGQTDTQYF. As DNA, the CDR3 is TGTGCCAGCTCACCCCTGGGGGGGCAAACAGATACGCAGTATTTT.